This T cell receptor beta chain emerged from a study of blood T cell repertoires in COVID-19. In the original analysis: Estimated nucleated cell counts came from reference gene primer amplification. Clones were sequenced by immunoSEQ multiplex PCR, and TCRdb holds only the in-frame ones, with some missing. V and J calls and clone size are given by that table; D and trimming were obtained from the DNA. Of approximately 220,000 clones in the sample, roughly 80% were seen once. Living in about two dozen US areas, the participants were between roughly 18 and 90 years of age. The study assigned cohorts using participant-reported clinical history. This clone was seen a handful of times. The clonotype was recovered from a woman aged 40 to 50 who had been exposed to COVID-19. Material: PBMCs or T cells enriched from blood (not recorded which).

CDR3 amino acids: CASSSSGTTYNEQFF. DNA for the CDR3: TGTGCCAGCAGCTCTTCTGGGACAACCTACAATGAGCAGTTCTTC. V is TRBV7-9 and J is TRBJ2-1; D is perhaps TRBD1 (6 bases). V lost 4 bases and J lost 2, with 12 bases in between. Germline assignment: CDR1 SEHNR and CDR2 FQNEAQ (reference sequence). The CDR3 has 15 residues.